The following is a T cell receptor beta chain sequence with its context. The data were obtained in a study of blood T cell repertoires in COVID-19. Using immunoSEQ multiplex PCR, the repertoire was profiled, and TCRdb retains in-frame clones only, with some absent. In the table there are 200,000 to 300,000 clones, around 88% of which are singletons. This TCR was recovered from an elderly man with acute or convalescent COVID-19. Sequenced material: peripheral blood.

CDR3 nucleotides: TGTGCCAGCAGTTACCGAGCCGAAGCTTTCTTT. Amino acids: CASSYRAEAFF. The chain couples TRBV28 to TRBJ1-1; no firm D call. CDR1 and CDR2 from the germline V gene are MDHEN and SYDVKM. Trimming took 4 bases from V and 8 from J, leaving 8 bases between them. The CDR3 is 11 residues long.